Sequencing of this TCR beta chain was carried out in a study of blood T cell repertoires in COVID-19 (dated by TCRdb to the early 2020s). About the study as a whole: Samples from collaborators originated in the United States, Italy and Spain and spanned both the acute and convalescent phases of COVID-19. The material from the prospective study consisted of cDNA or gDNA derived from T cells, B-cell-depleted T cells, or PBMCs. Subjects who had been exposed to COVID-19, were actively infected with it, or had recovered from it provided the deeply sampled blood TCRbeta repertoires that made up the dataset. A freely available public database, intended as a resource for researchers studying the immune response to SARS-CoV-2, is where the repertoires were released. Samples came from the ongoing ImmuneRACE study (first 160 participants) plus 1,254 subjects from 6 global collaborators. Sample metadata almost always included a de-identified subject ID, COVID-19 status, age in years and sex. Where available, HLA class I and class II types were taken from metadata supplied by the sample provider and were not determined by assay-based typing. What the research found in general, with its limitations: How much clinical and demographic metadata was included differed by source and by participant, and the metadata was provided uncurated.

A word on this clone: Its antigen target is currently unknown. It has no much larger one-base neighbor in the sample; base qualities were not kept.

The collaborating institutions used their own protocols to collect whole blood in K2EDTA tubes. For TCRbeta analysis, collaborator samples were shipped as frozen whole blood, as isolated PBMCs, or as DNA extracted from either sample type. V and J lose 2 bases and 0 bases, and a span of 11 bases separates them. The CDR1 and CDR2 encoded by the germline V gene are MGHRA and YSYEKL. Including the terminal cysteine and phenylalanine, the CDR3 comprises 15 residues. CDR3 DNA only is kept here, 45 bases in frame from base 1. TCRbeta CDR3 regions were amplified from genomic DNA by means of the immunoSEQ Assay, a bias-controlled multiplex PCR. Under the source paper's analysis protocol: Nucleated cell counts per sample were estimated from amplification of reference gene primers within the assay. To quantify the absolute abundance of each unique TCRbeta CDR3 rearrangement, sequence reads were collapsed and filtered. Productive Simpson clonality was computed per sample as the square root of Simpson's diversity index over productive rearrangements. This is the immuneACCESS table as TCRdb keeps it, with only in-frame sequences that have V and J called. A part of the clones is gone; compared with another copy, unresolved V genes explain less than half, and the rest is unexplained. V, J and clone size were drawn from that table, and D and trimming were deduced from the DNA. The sample table records over 100,000 clones; approximately 89% of these occur just once. The top ten constitute about a tenth of the sample.

The chain links TRBV4-1 with TRBJ2-7; the D region possibly corresponds to TRBD1 (6 bases align). Sequencing was done on a sample of peripheral blood. The receptor's source is a man aged 50-59 years with acute or convalescent COVID-19. The CDR3 protein sequence reads: CASSQQGSPSYEQYF. The nucleotide sequence is TGCGCCAGCAGCCAACAGGGGTCCCCCTCCTACGAGCAGTACTTC.